This record concerns one T cell receptor (beta chain) sequence. This clonotype was found many times. The antigen it binds to is not known. No qualities accompany the bases; no much larger clone lies one base away. This specimen comes from a study of T cells in Graves' hyperthyroidism and ophthalmopathy (dated by TCRdb to about 2019). Describing the broader study: Peripheral blood was collected at initial diagnosis, before any treatment. A discovery cohort of roughly 100 patients, approximately 45 with Graves' ophthalmopathy and 57 with stable Graves' hyperthyroidism, was used to find distinguishing TCR V-J signatures. An independent validation cohort of around 19 hyperthyroidism patients and some 15 patients who later progressed to ophthalmopathy tested prospective prediction of ophthalmopathy. The roughly 91 discovery patients were randomly divided into training and test sets at a 7:3 ratio. The study also compared thyroid tissue and blood T-cell repertoires from 6 or 7 Graves' hyperthyroidism patients. Following sampling, methimazole starting at 30 mg daily was given to hyperthyroidism patients, and high-dose intravenous methylprednisolone was given to ophthalmopathy patients. The paper describes TCR Vbeta CDR3 sequencing of 135 peripheral blood samples, made up of 43 ophthalmopathy patients, roughly 72 hyperthyroidism patients and roughly 17 progressor patients.

General findings and caveats noted by the study authors: A model built on a 13 V-J signature distinguished ophthalmopathy from stable hyperthyroidism, reaching roughly 88% sensitivity and 81.08% specificity in cross-validation and 80%/75% in testing. During validation, the model predicted progression to ophthalmopathy a median of approximately 6 months ahead of onset, with more than 55% sensitivity and 72.22% specificity. Most expanded thyroid clonotypes (frequency above 0.001) were also detected in blood, a finding suggesting that blood repertoires may reflect thyroid immune responses. No statistical method was used to set the sample size in advance, and investigators knew the group allocation.

The TCR beta CDR3 regions were amplified from RNA transcripts. The TCR CDR3 was subjected to a first round of RT-PCR using the HTBI primer set and the Qiagen OneStep RT-PCR kit. The libraries were constructed in a second round of multiplex PCR and then size-selected and purified. Libraries were sequenced paired-end with 100 bp reads on an Illumina HiSeq2000. Per the original workflow: SOAPnuke was used to process the raw data, throwing out any read that contained adapters or uncalled bases, had a mean Phred below 15, or lacked an exact constant-primer or identifier match. COPE v1.2.5 was used to merge the high-quality paired reads, and each unique nucleotide sequence was defined as a clonotype. MiTCR v1.1 was used to align clonotypes to the IMGT TRBV, TRBD and TRBJ reference segments. Analysis was restricted to V-J combinations with a frequency above 0.0001, which covered roughly 99% of repertoires. A TCS score was defined as the ratio of F50 (clonal expansion) to E x V (chaos), with BLOSUM62-based TCRdist applied between CDR3 peptides within each V-J. Welch's t-statistics and random forest reduced 500 to 550 V-J features to around 14, which were used in a naive Bayes classifier (R e1071). The raw public reads went through TCRdb reprocessing: fastp at Q25, MiXCR clone calling, in-frame beta chains kept. One record per CDR3 amino acid sequence lists the most common genes and DNA. TCRdb, not the original authors, processed these V and J calls. This sample is represented by hundreds of thousands of distinct CDR3 sequences; roughly a quarter of them were singletons. The ten most abundant clones make up 11% of the sample.

Counted from cysteine to phenylalanine, this CDR3 has 14 amino acids. Of the read, only the CDR3 DNA is kept; its 42 bases are in frame from base 1. The CDR1 and CDR2 encoded by the germline V gene (reference sequence) are DFQATT and SNEGSKA. Germline trimming: 3 bases from V, 3 bases from J; junction bases outside gene matches: 8. In the ophthalmopathy patients, disease was moderately to severely active, with a Clinical Activity Score of 3 or more, a NOSPECS grade of 4 or more, and a duration of less than 3 months. Any patient with an uncontrolled infection, another autoimmune disease, pregnancy or lactation was excluded. Clinical symptoms, serum thyroxine and TRAb, thyroid ultrasound, and orbital computed tomography formed the basis for the diagnoses. PBMCs were isolated from roughly 10 ml of fresh peripheral blood by Ficoll-Paque density gradient centrifugation. Total RNA was extracted using Trizol reagent, and RNA quality was assessed on an Agilent 2100 Bioanalyzer.

The receptor's source is a woman under 40 with Graves' ophthalmopathy. Recombination joined TRBV20-1 with TRBJ2-7; 7 bases in between match TRBD2. Sample: blood. The CDR3 sequence is CSASSQRGFYEQYF. The sequenced DNA: TGCAGTGCTAGCAGCCAGCGGGGTTTCTACGAGCAGTACTTC.